The entry below describes one TCR beta chain. Its target is unknown. These data come from a study of T cells after yellow fever vaccination. One entry per CDR3 protein results from TCRdb running MiXCR on the 5' RACE reads. The sample has some 340,000 distinct CDR3 sequences; 9.5% to 12% are singletons. The study's findings and limits: Though weaker, the secondary response peaked faster, on day 5 versus 15.

The CDR3 contains 16 residues. CDR1 and CDR2 from the germline V gene are SGHTA and FQGTGA. Germline trimming cut 6 bases from V and 0 bases from J; bases unmatched to any gene: 7. V is TRBV7-3 and J is TRBJ1-3, with 8 bases aligning to TRBD1. Here the sequenced sample was CD4+ T cells sorted from PBMCs, taken 45 days after the yellow fever booster vaccination. The sequence derives from a man between 18 and 29 years old who received the YFV17D yellow fever vaccine. The CDR3 nucleotides read TGTGCCAGCAGTCAATATGGGACAGGCTCTGGAAACACCATATATTTT. It codes for CASSQYGTGSGNTIYF.